Below, 32 T cell receptor beta chains from the same sample are listed, as sequenced in a study of CD8+CD57+ T cells in acquired aplastic anemia. Genomic DNA acted as the template from which TCR beta VDJ combination and CDR3 sequence profiling were carried out. One entry per CDR3 protein results from TCRdb running MiXCR on the reads. The data show roughly 180,000 distinct CDR3 sequences, under 55% seen once. Material for sequencing was sorted CD4+, CD8+, or CD8+CD57+ T cells (not recorded which) from PBMCs. The origin of the receptors is a human donor in good health.

This clonotype occurred many times. The chain has TRBV5-6 and TRBJ1-6, with 7 bases matching TRBD1. The CDR3 covers 16 residues. Germline V CDR1 and CDR2: SGHDT, YYEEEE. Trimming cost V 3 bases and J 10 bases; bases outside gene matches: 13. CDR3 loop: CASSSARQGRGSPLHF. CDR3 in DNA: TGTGCCAGCAGCTCGGCCCGACAGGGAAGAGGATCACCCCTCCACTTT. Variable domain in full (rest from reference TRBV5-6 and TRBJ1-6): DAGVTQSPTHLIKTRGQQVTLRCSPKSGHDTVSWYQQALGQGPQFIFQYYEEEERQRGNFPDRFSGHQFPNYSSELNVNALLLGDSALYLCASSSARQGRGSPLHFGNGTRLTVT.

Many counts were recorded for this clonotype. The V call is TRBV6-2 or TRBV6-3, the J call TRBJ1-1, with D perhaps TRBD1 (6 bases). Deletions cut 5 bases from V and 3 bases from J, with 7 bases between. CDR1 and CDR2 from the germline V gene are MNHEY and SVGEGT. The CDR3 consists of 12 residues. Written as DNA, the CDR3 is TGTGCCAGCAGTAGACAGGACACTGAAGCTTTCTTT. Encoded protein: CASSRQDTEAFF.

The gene calls are TRBV20-1 and TRBJ2-5, with D perhaps matching TRBD1 (5 bases). Trimming took 1 base from V and 1 from J, leaving 13 bases between them. Germline V lookup: CDR1 DFQATT, CDR2 SNEGSKA (reference sequence). CDR3 size: 15 residues. The CDR3: CSARVDSRSQETQYF. In DNA form, the CDR3 reads TGCAGTGCTAGAGTAGACAGTCGAAGCCAAGAGACCCAGTACTTC.

In its sample, this clonotype was seen many times. The CDR3 nucleotides read TGCAGCGTCTCTGCGGGCGGATACAATGAGCAGTTCTTC. Translating it yields CSVSAGGYNEQFF. The genes are TRBV29-1 and TRBJ2-1, with D maybe TRBD2 (5 bases). Trimming removed 6 bases from V and 4 bases from J, with 13 bases in between. Germline lookup yields CDR1 SQVTM and CDR2 ANQGSEA. CDR3 length: 13 residues.

This chain joins TRBV5-1 and TRBJ1-1; 12 bases align to TRBD1. CDR1 and CDR2 (germline): SGHRS, YFSETQ. The V gene end was trimmed by 3 bases and the J gene end by 8 bases; junction bases not matched to a gene: 5. There are 14 residues in the CDR3. The chain's CDR3 is CASSYGTGGEEAFF. Written as DNA, the CDR3 is TGCGCCAGCAGCTATGGGACAGGGGGCGAAGAAGCTTTCTTT. Using reference TRBV5-1 and TRBJ1-1 for the parts outside the CDR3, the full variable domain is KAGVTQTPRYLIKTRGQQVTLSCSPISGHRSVSWYQQTPGQGLQFLFEYFSETQRNKGNFPGRFSGRQFSNSRSEMNVSTLELGDSALYLCASSYGTGGEEAFFGQGTRLTVV.

This clonotype occurred once. The J gene is TRBJ1-2, the V gene TRBV7-6; D is ambiguous. The CDR3 is 13 residues long. The V gene's germline CDR1 is SGHVS and CDR2 FNYEAQ. V was cut by 0 bases and J by 8 bases, with 10 bases left in between. The CDR3 nucleotides read TGTGCCAGCAGCTTAGCGGGGATCGGGGGCTACACCTTC. Amino acids: CASSLAGIGGYTF.

Notes on this clonotype: A junction boundary mismatches the germline segment, possibly from a read error. This chain uses TRBV7-3 with TRBJ2-5; 8 bases are shared with TRBD2. This CDR3 region has 15 residues. From germline, CDR1 is SGHTA and CDR2 FQGTGA. For the CDR3, the DNA is TGTGCCAGCAGCTTACGGAGCGGGAGATCAGATACGCAGCACTTC. It translates to CASSLRSGRSDTQHF.

The V gene is TRBV2, the J gene TRBJ1-6, with D perhaps TRBD1 (5 bases). Germline loops: CDR1 SNHLY, CDR2 FYNNEI. This CDR3 is built from 12 residues. V shed 7 bases and J shed 6 bases, with 7 bases lying between them. The CDR3 loop is CASTGSNSPLHF. CDR3 DNA sequence: TGTGCCAGCACAGGGTCTAATTCACCCCTCCACTTT.

This clonotype is a singleton in its sample. The chain uses TRBV7-2 and TRBJ2-3, with unresolved D. CDR1 and CDR2 (germline): SGHTA, FQGNSA. There are 12 residues in the CDR3. V was cut by 10 bases and J by 0 bases, with 8 bases left in between. The CDR3 DNA sequence: TGTGCCATCGCAGTGAGCACAGATACGCAGTATTTT. Residues: CAIAVSTDTQYF.

In DNA, the CDR3 is TGTGCCAGCAGCTTGGTTAGCGGGGGAGTCTACAATGAGCAGTTCTTC. It yields the protein CASSLVSGGVYNEQFF. J is TRBJ2-1 and V is TRBV11-2; TRBD2 aligns across 9 bases. Germline assignment: CDR1 SGHAT and CDR2 FQNNGV. Losses at the gene ends were 3 bases for V and 3 bases for J; bases not matched to a gene: 6. The CDR3 has 16 residues.

Turning to this clonotype: With a much larger clone just one base away, this may be a read error. The chain has TRBV6-1 and TRBJ1-1; a weak D match, TRBD1 (6 bases). Trimming stripped 0 bases from V and 5 bases from J, with 19 bases between. Germline V gives CDR1 MNHNS, CDR2 SASEGT. The CDR3 sequence is 17 residues long. The chain's CDR3 is CASSEALGSRGRTEAFF. CDR3 DNA: TGTGCCAGCAGTGAAGCTTTGGGTAGCAGGGGTCGGACTGAAGCTTTCTTT.

The chain employs TRBV5-1 and TRBJ2-2, with TRBD2 as a possible D gene (6 bases). Germline values: CDR1 SGHRS, CDR2 YFSETQ. V lost 5 bases, J lost 5 bases, and 19 bases lay in between. The CDR3 length is 16 residues. The CDR3 reads CASRPGFPRGTGELFF. CDR3 nucleotides: TGCGCCAGCAGGCCCGGGTTCCCCCGGGGGACCGGGGAGCTGTTTTTT.

This clonotype was found many times. CDR3 amino acids: CASSLGSQVYEQFF. For the CDR3, the DNA is TGTGCCAGCAGCTTAGGGTCACAGGTCTATGAGCAGTTCTTC. The chain uses TRBV7-8 and TRBJ2-1; tentatively, D is TRBD1 (5 bases). Germline assignment: CDR1 SGHVS and CDR2 FQNEAQ. V was cut by 1 base and J by 8 bases, with 12 bases left in between. This CDR3 is built from 14 residues.

The sample holds many counts of this clonotype. One end of the junction varies from germline; a read error may be responsible. V usage is TRBV24-1 and J usage is TRBJ1-4; TRBD1 matches at 7 bases. The CDR3 runs 14 residues. The germline gives CDR1 KGHDR, CDR2 SFDVKD. The CDR3 protein is CTTSDTGQNEKLFF. The CDR3 DNA reads TGTACCACCAGTGATACGGGACAGAATGAAAAACTGTTTTTT.

The chain employs TRBV7-3 and TRBJ1-2, with 7 bases matching TRBD1. This CDR3 spans 16 amino acids. The germline CDR1 and CDR2 sequences are SGHTA and FQGTGA. Trimming cost V 4 bases and J 4 bases; bases outside gene matches: 12. The CDR3 DNA reads TGTGCCAGCAGCTCAAAGTCGACAGGGAAGAGCTATGGCTACACCTTC. Residues: CASSSKSTGKSYGYTF.

The rearrangement links TRBV28 to TRBJ1-2; 8 bases line up with TRBD1. The CDR3 runs to 16 residues. Trimming at V came to 2 bases and at J to 0 bases, leaving 5 bases not matched to a gene. Germline-derived CDR1 and CDR2 are MDHEN and SYDVKM. The CDR3: CASSLQTGETNYGYTF. CDR3 DNA: TGTGCCAGCAGTTTACAGACAGGGGAGACTAACTATGGCTACACCTTC.

This sequence joins TRBV2 and TRBJ2-1; D gene uncertain. Germline loops: CDR1 SNHLY, CDR2 FYNNEI. Trimming pared 8 bases from V and 4 bases from J, leaving 12 bases between. The CDR3 is made up of 13 amino acids. CDR3 in DNA: TGTGCCAGCCTTAGTTTGGGATACAATGAGCAGTTCTTC. Residues: CASLSLGYNEQFF.

This clonotype was observed at least ten times. The rearrangement links TRBV24-1 to TRBJ2-2; D may be TRBD1 or TRBD2 (5 bases each). This CDR3 comprises 14 residues. Germline V lookup: CDR1 KGHDR, CDR2 SFDVKD. Trimming took off 5 bases at V and 0 bases at J, with 6 bases between the two ends. DNA of the CDR3: TGTGCCACCAGTGTGGGACCGAACACCGGGGAGCTGTTTTTT. As protein: CATSVGPNTGELFF.

This clonotype was seen at least ten times. The chain combines TRBV30 with TRBJ1-5; D is uncertain. From germline, CDR1 is GTSNPN and CDR2 SVGIG (reference sequence). The V and J ends lost 2 bases and 4 bases respectively, with 9 bases between them. The CDR3 is 13 residues long. CDR3 sequence: CAWSLGGNQPQHF. CDR3 DNA sequence: TGTGCCTGGAGTCTGGGCGGTAATCAGCCCCAGCATTTT.

This clonotype was counted ten times or more. V and J are TRBV10-3 and TRBJ2-5, with D unresolved. The germline CDR1 and CDR2 sequences are ENHRY and SYGVKD. The CDR3 length is 11 residues. Trimming removed 3 bases from V and 2 bases from J, with 1 base in between. The CDR3 coding sequence is TGTGCCATCAGTGAACAAGAGACCCAGTACTTC. This gives the protein CAISEQETQYF.

This clonotype was recorded many times. The V and J genes are TRBV7-6 and TRBJ2-1; D not certain. Trimming pared 1 base from V and 5 bases from J, leaving 6 bases between. In germline, CDR1 is SGHVS, CDR2 FNYEAQ. This CDR3 is built from 13 residues. CDR3 sequence reads: CASSLGLNNEQFF. In DNA form, the CDR3 reads TGTGCCAGCAGCTTAGGACTGAACAATGAGCAGTTCTTC.

This clonotype was found many times. The chain combines TRBV28 with TRBJ1-6; D is unclear. CDR1 is MDHEN and CDR2 is SYDVKM in the germline V gene. CDR3 length: 14 amino acids. V shed 6 bases and J shed 12 bases, with 18 bases lying between them. CDR3 sequence: CASSIRTVAQPLHF. DNA of the CDR3: TGTGCCAGCAGCATTCGGACTGTCGCCCAACCCCTCCACTTT.

Many counts were recorded for this clonotype. V and J are TRBV14 and TRBJ1-6; tentatively, D is TRBD1 (6 bases). V was cut by 2 bases and J by 7 bases, with 15 bases left in between. The CDR3 runs to 16 residues. Germline CDR1 is SGHDN and CDR2 is FVKESK. The CDR3 DNA reads as TGTGCCAGCAGCCAATTGCTAGGGGGTTACAATTCACCCCTCCACTTT. Translating it yields CASSQLLGGYNSPLHF. The full variable domain, completed using reference TRBV14 and TRBJ1-6, is EAGVTQFPSHSVIEKGQTVTLRCDPISGHDNLYWYRRVMGKEIKFLLHFVKESKQDESGMPNNRFLAERTGGTYSTLKVQPAELEDSGVYFCASSQLLGGYNSPLHFGNGTRLTVT.

This clonotype was detected only a few times. The gene calls are TRBV6-2 or TRBV6-3 and TRBJ2-1; either TRBD1 or TRBD2 may supply D (6 bases each). V was pared by 2 bases and J by 4 bases, with 27 bases between. The CDR3 is 20 amino acids. Germline CDR1 reads MNHEY; CDR2 reads SVGEGT. CDR3 coding DNA: TGTGCCAGCAGTTACGGGGCAGGGGAACTTTCGAGCGGGTCTTACAATGAGCAGTTCTTC. Translating it yields CASSYGAGELSSGSYNEQFF.

This clonotype was seen only once. Being one base from a much bigger clone, this may be a read error. The chain uses TRBV2 and TRBJ1-5; tentatively, D is TRBD1 (5 bases). CDR3 size: 16 residues. The germline gives CDR1 SNHLY, CDR2 FYNNEI. The CDR3 DNA reads TGTGCCAGCAGAGACCAGGGCAGGGTAAGCAATCAGCCCCTGCATTTT. Translation: CASRDQGRVSNQPLHF.

This clonotype was recorded at least ten times. The CDR3 DNA sequence: TGCAGTGCTAGAGATTTTGGAGAAGCGGTATCACCCCTCCACTTT. It codes for CSARDFGEAVSPLHF. The chain recombines TRBV20-1 with TRBJ1-6; D is unclear. Germline CDR1 DFQATT, CDR2 SNEGSKA (reference sequence). V lost 0 bases, J lost 10 bases, and 16 bases lay in between. The CDR3 contains 15 residues.

The chain employs TRBV10-3 and TRBJ2-5; weak D call: TRBD2 (6 bases). The CDR3 has 14 residues. The V and J ends lost 10 bases and 4 bases respectively, with 19 bases between them. Germline V gene lookup returns CDR1 ENHRY and CDR2 SYGVKD. The CDR3 spells CATWTSTGGETQYF. DNA of the CDR3: TGTGCCACTTGGACGTCCACCGGGGGAGAGACCCAGTACTTC.

This clonotype was counted at least ten times. The rearrangement joins TRBV5-4 to TRBJ2-2; a weak D match, TRBD2 (7 bases). This CDR3 has 16 residues. Trimming pared 1 base from V and 6 bases from J, leaving 16 bases between. The V gene's germline CDR1 is SGHNT and CDR2 YYREEE (reference sequence). CDR3 residues: CASSLRAGAGAGELFF. For the CDR3, the DNA is TGTGCCAGCAGCTTGCGGGCGGGAGCAGGGGCCGGGGAGCTGTTTTTT.

The count of this clonotype is one. The germline gene is not matched at one end of the junction; a read error may be the cause. CDR3 region: CVTSYRTGAALYF. The CDR3 nucleotides are TGTGTCACCTCGTACCGGACAGGGGCTGCCCTCTACTTT. The V and J genes are TRBV19 and TRBJ1-6, with 9 bases aligning to TRBD1. The germline V gene has CDR1 LNHDA and CDR2 SQIVND (reference sequence). This CDR3 has 13 amino acids. The full variable domain, rest sourced from reference TRBV19 and TRBJ1-6, is DGGITQSPKYLFRKEGQNVTLSCEQNLNHDAMYWYRQDPGQGLRLIYYSQIVNDFQKGDIAEGYSVSREKKESFPLTVTSAQKNPTAFYLCVTSYRTGAALYFGNGTRLTVT.

This clonotype was observed at least ten times. The rearrangement links TRBV14 to TRBJ1-2, with a possible D match to TRBD1 (5 bases). The V gene lost 2 bases and the J gene lost 6 bases, with 16 bases spanning the gap. CDR3 size: 15 residues. Germline CDR1 is SGHDN and CDR2 is FVKESK. This CDR3 is CASSQIPRGADGYTF. The CDR3 bases are TGTGCCAGCAGCCAAATACCTCGAGGGGCGGATGGCTACACCTTC.

Concerning this clonotype: One end of the junction is discordant with germline, which a read error may explain. The gene calls are TRBV2 and TRBJ1-5; 8 bases fit TRBD1. This CDR3 spans 14 amino acids. Germline values: CDR1 SNHLY, CDR2 FYNNEI. As DNA, the CDR3 is TGTGCCAGCAGTTCCGACAGGGGAAATCTGCCCCAGCATTTT. It is translated as CASSSDRGNLPQHF.

This clonotype has at least ten counts. This chain uses TRBV20-1 with TRBJ2-1; no firm D call. Germline V lookup: CDR1 DFQATT, CDR2 SNEGSKA (reference sequence). This CDR3 is built from 10 residues. Trimming removed 0 bases at V and 9 bases at J, with 3 bases between. The CDR3 region has the DNA TGCAGTGCTAGAGAAATTGAGCAGTTCTTC. It is translated as CSAREIEQFF.